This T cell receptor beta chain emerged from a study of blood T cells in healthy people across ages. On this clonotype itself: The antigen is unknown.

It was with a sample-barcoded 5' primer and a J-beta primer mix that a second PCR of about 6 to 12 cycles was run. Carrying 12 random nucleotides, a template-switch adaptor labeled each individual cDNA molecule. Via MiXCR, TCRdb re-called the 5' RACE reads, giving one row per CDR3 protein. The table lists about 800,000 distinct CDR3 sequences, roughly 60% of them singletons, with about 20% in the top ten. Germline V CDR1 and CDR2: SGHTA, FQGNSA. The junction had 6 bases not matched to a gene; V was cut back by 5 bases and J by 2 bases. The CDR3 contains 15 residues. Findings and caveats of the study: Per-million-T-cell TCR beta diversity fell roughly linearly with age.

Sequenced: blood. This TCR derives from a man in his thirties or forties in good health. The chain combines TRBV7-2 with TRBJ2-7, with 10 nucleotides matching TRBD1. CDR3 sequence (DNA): TGTGCCAGCAGCCCCCGGACAGGGGGTACCTACGAGCAGTACTTC. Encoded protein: CASSPRTGGTYEQYF.